These 24 T cell receptor beta chains were all obtained from the same sample, sequenced in a study of cytomegalovirus exposure and HLA in healthy donors. This PCR relied on a set of 60 Vbeta primers and 13 Jbeta primers. Produced via immunoSEQ multiplex PCR; TCRdb's table is partial and in-frame only. The table has under 300,000 clones, about nine tenths seen once. Sequences were obtained from PBMCs. All receptors come from a girl aged 2 to 9 in good health and CMV-seronegative.

The gene calls are TRBV6-6 and TRBJ1-5; 8 nucleotides match TRBD1. The V gene's germline CDR1 is MNHNY and CDR2 SVGAGI (reference sequence). The CDR3 length is 16 residues. The trim removed 5 bases at V and 2 bases at J, leaving 8 bases unmatched. CDR3 bases: TGTGCCAGCAGTAAGACCTCAGGGGGCGGCAATCAGCCCCAGCATTTT. Its protein product is CASSKTSGGGNQPQHF.

V is TRBV30 and J is TRBJ1-1, with unresolved D. The CDR3 spans 12 residues. Per the germline V gene, CDR1 is GTSNPN and CDR2 is SVGIG (reference sequence). Trimming took 4 bases from V and 1 from J, leaving 7 bases between them. DNA of the CDR3: TGTGCCTGGACTCGGGAGAACACTGAAGCTTTCTTT. It specifies CAWTRENTEAFF.

The chain has TRBV18 and TRBJ2-5; 9 bases map to TRBD2. Per germline, CDR1 KGHSH and CDR2 LQKENI. The CDR3 runs to 15 residues. V was clipped by 4 bases and J by 5 bases; unmatched bases: 8. The CDR3 sequence: CASSLPGLAVETQYF. For the CDR3, the DNA is TGTGCCAGCTCACTACCGGGACTAGCAGTGGAGACCCAGTACTTC.

The chain uses TRBV6-5 and TRBJ2-5; 7 bases line up with TRBD2. CDR3 length: 15 residues. Germline lookup yields CDR1 MNHEY and CDR2 SVGAGI. V shed 0 bases, J shed 5 bases, and the junction held 6 bases outside the gene matches. The CDR3 DNA is TGTGCCAGCAGTTACTCGATACTAGCGATGGAGACCCAGTACTTC. Translated, it gives CASSYSILAMETQYF.

The CDR3, as DNA: TGTGCCAGCAGCCCGATGTCCCAGGGGGGAGTAGAGACCCAGTACTTC. It codes for CASSPMSQGGVETQYF. V is TRBV7-6 and J is TRBJ2-5; possible D gene TRBD1, 7 bases. V was cut by 5 bases and J by 4 bases, with 20 bases left in between. The CDR3 consists of 16 residues. Germline assignment: CDR1 SGHVS and CDR2 FNYEAQ.

Points on this clone: Other DNA sequences within the sample encode an identical CDR3. The V gene is TRBV5-1, the J gene TRBJ2-7; 10 bases are a match to TRBD1. The CDR3 contains 15 residues. Germline assignment: CDR1 SGHRS and CDR2 YFSETQ. The V gene end was trimmed by 4 bases and the J gene end by 3 bases; junction bases not matched to a gene: 7. The CDR3 loop reads CASSRSGQGVYEQYF. CDR3 bases: TGCGCCAGCAGCCGGTCTGGACAGGGGGTCTACGAGCAGTACTTC.

The chain is built from TRBV30 and TRBJ2-1; 10 nucleotides match TRBD2. The ends lost 0 bases at V and 4 bases at J; junction bases unmatched: 3. CDR1 GTSNPN and CDR2 SVGIG come from the germline V gene (reference sequence). This CDR3 is built from 15 residues. CDR3 sequence reads: CAWSVAGGPYNEQFF. In DNA, the CDR3 is TGTGCCTGGAGTGTAGCGGGGGGGCCTTACAATGAGCAGTTCTTC.

The chain recombines TRBV12-1 with TRBJ2-5; TRBD1, the table's D call, was not compared with the DNA. TRBV12-1 is a pseudogene segment. This CDR3 is built from 15 residues. CDR3 protein: CASSSEGQPQETQYF. The CDR3 nucleotides are TGTGCCAGCAGCTCAGAGGGACAGCCACAAGAGACCCAGTACTTC.

The rearrangement links TRBV15 to TRBJ1-3; D is uncertain. Trimming took off 5 bases at V and 2 bases at J, with 19 bases between the two ends. In germline, CDR1 is LNHNV, CDR2 YYDKDF (reference sequence). The CDR3 sequence is 17 residues long. The CDR3 spells CATSGLQGPPAGNTIYF. The CDR3 bases are TGTGCCACCAGCGGACTCCAAGGACCCCCCGCTGGAAACACCATATATTTT.

The chain uses TRBV13 and TRBJ1-3; TRBD1 matches 7 bases. This CDR3 comprises 15 residues. Unmatched junction bases numbered 7, after V lost 6 bases and J lost 2 bases. Germline lookup yields CDR1 PRHDT and CDR2 FYEKMQ (reference sequence). CDR3 protein: CASRLLTGPGNTIYF. CDR3 DNA: TGTGCCAGCAGGTTACTGACAGGGCCTGGAAACACCATATATTTT.

V and J are TRBV11-2 and TRBJ1-2; the D is unclear. The CDR3 has 13 residues. V was trimmed by 6 bases and J by 8 bases, leaving 16 bases between them. Germline CDR1 reads SGHAT; CDR2 reads FQNNGV. The CDR3 region is CASRSTEFYGYTF. CDR3 DNA: TGTGCCAGCAGGTCCACAGAATTTTACGGCTACACCTTC.

This clone was observed a single time. The chain recombines TRBV27 with TRBJ1-1; D perhaps matches TRBD1 (6 bases). The germline V gene has CDR1 MNHEY and CDR2 SMNVEV (reference sequence). V lost 0 bases to trimming and J lost 0 bases, with 20 bases between them. The CDR3 runs 19 residues. The CDR3 here is CASSLSPMRTQGLNTEAFF. CDR3 sequence (DNA): TGTGCCAGCAGTTTATCTCCTATGCGTACCCAGGGGCTGAACACTGAAGCTTTCTTT.

This rearrangement joins TRBV2 to TRBJ2-4; D ambiguous. In germline, CDR1 is SNHLY, CDR2 FYNNEI. V lost 8 bases and J lost 0, with 8 bases in between. The CDR3 sequence is 13 residues long. CDR3 nucleotide sequence: TGTGCCAGCTCGAGGTTAGCCAAAAACATTCAGTACTTC. Translating gives CASSRLAKNIQYF.

The V call is TRBV7-8, the J call TRBJ2-5; 10 positions agree with TRBD2. The J call is doubtful: the DNA matches TRBJ2-7 better. The CDR3 loop spans 17 amino acids. Germline loops: CDR1 SGHVS, CDR2 FQNEAQ. Here the CDR3 reads CASSPRSGGTFLGEQYF. The DNA for the CDR3 is TGTGCCAGCAGCCCGCGTAGCGGGGGGACCTTCCTAGGCGAGCAGTACTTC.

V and J are TRBV6-6 and TRBJ1-2; D may be TRBD1 (5 bases). CDR3 length: 13 amino acids. The germline V gene has CDR1 MNHNY and CDR2 SVGAGI (reference sequence). V lost 2 bases, J lost 6 bases, and 10 bases lay in between. CDR3 loop: CASSYGGGNGYTF. CDR3 bases: TGTGCCAGCAGTTACGGCGGGGGTAATGGCTACACCTTC.

J is TRBJ1-1 and V is TRBV19; 7 nucleotides match TRBD1. The CDR3 spans 14 residues. The germline V gene has CDR1 LNHDA and CDR2 SQIVND (reference sequence). V lost 6 bases and J lost 2; bases outside the gene matches: 6. The CDR3 loop reads CASRATGVNTEAFF. The CDR3 region has the DNA TGTGCCAGTAGGGCAACAGGGGTTAACACTGAAGCTTTCTTT.

V and J are TRBV4-1 and TRBJ1-1; 9 bases align to TRBD1. V lost 2 bases to trimming and J lost 3 bases; unmatched junction nucleotides: 4. CDR3 length: 15 amino acids. Germline CDR1 reads MGHRA; CDR2 reads YSYEKL. As DNA, the CDR3 is TGCGCCAGCAGCCAACTAGGACAGGGGTACACTGAAGCTTTCTTT. Encoded protein: CASSQLGQGYTEAFF.

V and J are TRBV4-1 and TRBJ2-7; maybe TRBD2 (6 bases). CDR1 is MGHRA, CDR2 YSYEKL, per germline. Trimming shortened V by 0 bases and J by 0 bases, and 9 bases separated the two germline ends. The CDR3 runs 15 residues. The CDR3 sequence: CASSQEGDSSYEQYF. CDR3 DNA sequence: TGCGCCAGCAGCCAAGAAGGGGACTCCTCCTACGAGCAGTACTTC.

In regard to this clone: A junction end diverges from the germline sequence, so it may reflect a read error. The CDR3 here is CASSSEPYEQCF. DNA for the CDR3: TGTGCCAGCAGTTCGGAGCCCTACGAGCAGTGCTTC. This sequence joins TRBV6-6 and TRBJ2-7; D not resolved. The CDR3 is made up of 12 amino acids. Germline-derived CDR1 and CDR2 are MNHNY and SVGAGI (reference sequence).

This chain uses TRBV7-9 with TRBJ2-7, with 7 bases lining up with TRBD1. This CDR3 has 15 residues. The V segment lost 4 bases and the J segment 2 bases; nucleotides outside the gene matches: 8. Germline-derived CDR1 and CDR2 are SEHNR and FQNEAQ (reference sequence). The CDR3 bases are TGTGCCAGCAGCTCGATGGGACAGCTGACCTACGAGCAGTACTTC. It codes for CASSSMGQLTYEQYF.

CDR3 DNA sequence: TGTGCCAGCAGCTTAGATAGCGATACGCAGTATTTT. Translated: CASSLDSDTQYF. The genes are TRBV11-2 and TRBJ2-3; D not resolved. The CDR3 runs 12 residues. CDR1 is SGHAT, CDR2 FQNNGV, per germline. The V and J ends lost 0 bases and 6 bases respectively, with 4 bases between them.

This clone was seen once. V is TRBV2 and J is TRBJ2-2; 10 bases agree with TRBD1. Per germline, CDR1 SNHLY and CDR2 FYNNEI. Unmatched junction bases numbered 8, after V lost 3 bases and J lost 4 bases. The CDR3 is 17 amino acids. The CDR3 coding sequence is TGTGCCAGCAGTGAGCTGGGACAGGGGCCCCCCACCGGGGAGCTGTTTTTT. Translated, it gives CASSELGQGPPTGELFF.

The rearrangement joins TRBV2 to TRBJ2-2; a weak D match, TRBD2 (5 bases). Trimming left V 7 bases short and J 0 bases short, with 9 bases between. The germline V gene encodes CDR1 SNHLY and CDR2 FYNNEI. The CDR3 has 14 residues. The CDR3 spells CASTRETNTGELFF. The CDR3 DNA reads TGTGCCAGCACCCGGGAAACGAACACCGGGGAGCTGTTTTTT. Filled out from reference TRBV2 and TRBJ2-2, the complete variable domain reads EPEVTQTPSHQVTQMGQEVILRCVPISNHLYFYWYRQILGQKVEFLVSFYNNEISEKSEIFDDQFSVERPDGSNFTLKIRSTKLEDSAMYFCASTRETNTGELFFGEGSRLTVL.

The chain is built from TRBV19 and TRBJ1-1; possibly TRBD1 for D (6 bases). With 3 bases removed from V and 4 bases from J, the gap between germline ends came to 9 bases. The CDR3 is 13 residues long. From germline, CDR1 is LNHDA and CDR2 SQIVND (reference sequence). The CDR3 nucleotides are TGTGCCAGTAGTATGGGGGCGCTCACTGAAGCTTTCTTT. Encoded protein: CASSMGALTEAFF.